This passage covers 6 T cell receptor beta chains from one sample sequenced in a study of CD8 T cells in ankylosing spondylitis. TCRdb fed the 5' RACE reads into MiXCR, producing one record per CDR3 protein. Of 130,000 or so distinct CDR3 sequences in the sample, over 6% were seen once. The sequenced sample was blood, either unsorted or a sorted T cell fraction (not recorded which). Receptors originate from a male donor with ankylosing spondylitis or in good health (not recorded which).

This clonotype has at least ten counts. The J gene is TRBJ1-5, the V gene TRBV7-2, with D unresolved. Per the germline V gene, CDR1 is SGHTA and CDR2 is FQGNSA. Deletions cut 3 bases from V and 3 bases from J, with 9 bases between. The CDR3 loop spans 14 amino acids. In DNA, the CDR3 is TGTGCCAGCAGCTTGCCGGGAGTCAATCAGCCCCAGCATTTT. As protein: CASSLPGVNQPQHF.

The table lists this clonotype with a few counts. The CDR3 spells CASSQGVNTGELFF. As DNA, the CDR3 is TGTGCCAGCAGCCAAGGTGTTAACACCGGGGAGCTGTTTTTT. This chain connects TRBV3-1 to TRBJ2-2; D is ambiguous. From germline, CDR1 is LGHDT and CDR2 YNNKEL (reference sequence). This CDR3 region has 14 residues. Trimming shortened V by 1 base and J by 2 bases, and 5 bases separated the two germline ends.

This clonotype appeared many times. The rearrangement joins TRBV15 to TRBJ1-5, with 10 bases aligning to TRBD1. This CDR3 has 17 amino acids. Germline V CDR1 and CDR2: LNHNV, YYDKDF (reference sequence). The ends lost 6 bases at V and 1 base at J; junction bases unmatched: 9. This chain's CDR3 is CATRTGGSSWSNQPQHF. DNA of the CDR3: TGTGCCACCAGGACAGGGGGCTCGAGTTGGAGCAATCAGCCCCAGCATTTT. Using reference TRBV15 and TRBJ1-5 for the parts outside the CDR3, the full variable domain is DAMVIQNPRYQVTQFGKPVTLSCSQTLNHNVMYWYQQKSSQAPKLLFHYYDKDFNNEADTPDNFQSRRPNTSFCFLDIRSPGLGDTAMYLCATRTGGSSWSNQPQHFGDGTRLSIL.

This clonotype was counted between two and nine times. This chain connects TRBV28 to TRBJ2-3, with 7 bases aligning to TRBD2. This CDR3 contains 14 residues. Germline CDR1 reads MDHEN; CDR2 reads SYDVKM. V shed 5 bases, J shed 6 bases, and the junction held 8 bases outside the gene matches. For the CDR3, the DNA is TGTGCCAGCAGTCCGCTAGCGGAGATCGATACGCAGTATTTT. Translated: CASSPLAEIDTQYF.

The chain uses TRBV7-6 and TRBJ1-5; TRBD1 might be the D (5 bases). The CDR3 runs to 17 residues. The V end lost 0 bases, the J end lost 4 bases, and 16 bases lay between the germline ends. CDR1 and CDR2 from the germline V gene are SGHVS and FNYEAQ. Here the CDR3 reads CASSLAMGKGRNQPQHF. CDR3 nucleotides: TGTGCCAGCAGCTTAGCCATGGGAAAGGGGAGAAATCAGCCCCAGCATTTT.

This clonotype was observed at least ten times. The chain has TRBV20-1 and TRBJ2-7, with 16 bases fitting TRBD2. With 5 bases clipped from V and 4 bases from J, the junction kept 2 bases outside the gene matches. The CDR3 has 14 amino acids. The germline CDR1 and CDR2 sequences are DFQATT and SNEGSKA (reference sequence). The CDR3 DNA reads as TGCAGTGCTGGGGGACTAGCGGGAGGGTACGAGCAGTACTTC. Translated: CSAGGLAGGYEQYF.